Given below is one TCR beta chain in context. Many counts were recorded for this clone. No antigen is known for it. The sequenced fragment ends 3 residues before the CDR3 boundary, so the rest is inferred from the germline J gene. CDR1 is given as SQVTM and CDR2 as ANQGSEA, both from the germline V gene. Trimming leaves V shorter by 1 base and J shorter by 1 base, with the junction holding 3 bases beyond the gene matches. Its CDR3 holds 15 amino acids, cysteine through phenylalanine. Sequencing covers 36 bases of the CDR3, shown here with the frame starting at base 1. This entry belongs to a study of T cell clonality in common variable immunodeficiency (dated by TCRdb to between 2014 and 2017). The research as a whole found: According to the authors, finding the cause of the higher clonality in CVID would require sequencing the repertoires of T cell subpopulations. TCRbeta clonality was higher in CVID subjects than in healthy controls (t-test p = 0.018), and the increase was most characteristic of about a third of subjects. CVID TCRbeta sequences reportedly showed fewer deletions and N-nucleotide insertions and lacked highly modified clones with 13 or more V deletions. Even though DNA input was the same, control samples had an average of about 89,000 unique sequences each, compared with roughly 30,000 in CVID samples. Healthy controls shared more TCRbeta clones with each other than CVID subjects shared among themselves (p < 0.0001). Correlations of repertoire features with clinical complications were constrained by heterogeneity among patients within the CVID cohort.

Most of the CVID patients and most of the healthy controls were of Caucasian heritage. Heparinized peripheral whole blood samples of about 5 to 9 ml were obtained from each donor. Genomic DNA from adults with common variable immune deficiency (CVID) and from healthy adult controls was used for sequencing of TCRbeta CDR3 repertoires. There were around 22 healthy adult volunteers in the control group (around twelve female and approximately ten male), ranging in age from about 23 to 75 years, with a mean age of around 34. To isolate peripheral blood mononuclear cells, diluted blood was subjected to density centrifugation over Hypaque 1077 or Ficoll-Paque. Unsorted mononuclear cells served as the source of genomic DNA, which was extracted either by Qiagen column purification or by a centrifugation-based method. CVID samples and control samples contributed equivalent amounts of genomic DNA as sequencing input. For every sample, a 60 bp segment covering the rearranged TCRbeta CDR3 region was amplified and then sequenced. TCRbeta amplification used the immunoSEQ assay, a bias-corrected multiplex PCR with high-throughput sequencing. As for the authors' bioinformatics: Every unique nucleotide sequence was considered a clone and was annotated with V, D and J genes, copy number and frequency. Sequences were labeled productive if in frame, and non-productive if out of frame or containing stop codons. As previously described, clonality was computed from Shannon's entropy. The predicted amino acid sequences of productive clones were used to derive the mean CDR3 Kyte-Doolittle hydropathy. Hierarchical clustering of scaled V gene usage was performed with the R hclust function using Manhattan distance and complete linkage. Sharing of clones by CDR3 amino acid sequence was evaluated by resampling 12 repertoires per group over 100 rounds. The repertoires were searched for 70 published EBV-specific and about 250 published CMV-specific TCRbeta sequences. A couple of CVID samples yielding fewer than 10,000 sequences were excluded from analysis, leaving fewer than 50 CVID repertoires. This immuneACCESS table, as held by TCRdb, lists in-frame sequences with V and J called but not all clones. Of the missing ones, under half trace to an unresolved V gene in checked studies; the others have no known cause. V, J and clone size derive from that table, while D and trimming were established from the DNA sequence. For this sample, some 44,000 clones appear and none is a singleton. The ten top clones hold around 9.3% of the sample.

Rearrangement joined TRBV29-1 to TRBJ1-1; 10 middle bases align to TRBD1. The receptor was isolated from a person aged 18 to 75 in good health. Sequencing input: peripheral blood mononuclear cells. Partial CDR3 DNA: TGCAGCGTTGAAGGGGACAGGGGACCGAACACTGAA. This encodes CSVEGDRGPNTE. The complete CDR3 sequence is CSVEGDRGPNTEAFF.